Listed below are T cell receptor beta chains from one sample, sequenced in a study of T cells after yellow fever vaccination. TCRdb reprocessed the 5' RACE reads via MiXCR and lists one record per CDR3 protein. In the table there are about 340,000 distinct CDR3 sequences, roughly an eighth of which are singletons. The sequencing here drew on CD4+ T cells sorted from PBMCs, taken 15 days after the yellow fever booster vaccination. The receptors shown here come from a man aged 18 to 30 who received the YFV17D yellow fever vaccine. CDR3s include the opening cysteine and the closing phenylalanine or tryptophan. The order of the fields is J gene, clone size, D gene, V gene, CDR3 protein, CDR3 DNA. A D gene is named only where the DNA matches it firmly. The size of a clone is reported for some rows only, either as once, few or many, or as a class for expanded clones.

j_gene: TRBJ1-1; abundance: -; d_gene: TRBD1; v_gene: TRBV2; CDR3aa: CASSRTGALTEAFF; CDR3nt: TGTGCCAGCAGCCGAACAGGGGCCCTCACTGAAGCTTTCTTT
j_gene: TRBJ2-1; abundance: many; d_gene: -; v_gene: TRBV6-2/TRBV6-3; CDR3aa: CARKRHLNEQFF; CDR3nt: TGTGCCAGAAAGCGACACCTCAATGAGCAGTTCTTC
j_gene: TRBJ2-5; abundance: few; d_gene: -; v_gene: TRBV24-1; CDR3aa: CATSAAGSQETQYF; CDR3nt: TGTGCCACCAGCGCTGCAGGGTCCCAAGAGACCCAGTACTTC
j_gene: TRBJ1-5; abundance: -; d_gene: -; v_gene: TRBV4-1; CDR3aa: CASSQGGVNQPQHF; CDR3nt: TGCGCCAGCAGCCAAGGGGGCGTGAATCAGCCCCAGCATTTT
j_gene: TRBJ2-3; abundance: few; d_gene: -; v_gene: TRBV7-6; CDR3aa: CASSTWGPVDTQYF; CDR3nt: TGTGCCAGCAGCACATGGGGGCCGGTAGATACGCAGTATTTT
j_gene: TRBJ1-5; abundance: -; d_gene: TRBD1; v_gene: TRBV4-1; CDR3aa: CASSQDPGQGTNQPQHF; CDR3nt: TGCGCCAGCAGCCAAGATCCGGGACAGGGGACCAATCAGCCCCAGCATTTT
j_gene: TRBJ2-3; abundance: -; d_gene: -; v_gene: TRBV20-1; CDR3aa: CSAQRRARGTDTQYF; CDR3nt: TGCAGTGCCCAGAGACGGGCCAGGGGCACAGATACGCAGTATTTT
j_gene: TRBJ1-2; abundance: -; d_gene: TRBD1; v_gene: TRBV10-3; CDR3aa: CAISRTGGLNGYTF; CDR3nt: TGTGCCATCAGTCGGACAGGGGGGCTTAATGGCTACACCTTC
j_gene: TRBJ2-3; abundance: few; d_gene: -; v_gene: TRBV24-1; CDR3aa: CATSDQLSTDTQYF; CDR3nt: TGTGCCACCAGTGATCAGCTCAGCACAGATACGCAGTATTTT
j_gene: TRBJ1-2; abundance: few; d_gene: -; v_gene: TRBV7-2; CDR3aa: CASSLFGAVDGYTF; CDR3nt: TGTGCCAGCAGCTTATTCGGAGCGGTGGATGGCTACACCTTC
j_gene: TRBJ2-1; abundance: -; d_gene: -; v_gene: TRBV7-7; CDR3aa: CASSLGPPNEQFF; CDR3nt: TGTGCTAGCAGCTTGGGACCACCCAATGAGCAGTTCTTC
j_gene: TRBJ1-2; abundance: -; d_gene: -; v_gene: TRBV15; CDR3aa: CATSYGSTSNYGYTF; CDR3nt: TGTGCCACCAGCTACGGGTCTACTTCTAACTATGGCTACACCTTC
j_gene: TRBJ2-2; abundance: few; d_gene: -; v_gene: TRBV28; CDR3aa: CASTSGQNTGELFF; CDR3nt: TGTGCCAGCACCTCCGGACAAAACACCGGGGAGCTGTTTTTT
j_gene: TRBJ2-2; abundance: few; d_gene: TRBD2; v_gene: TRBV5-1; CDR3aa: CASSLFRASGGAKTGELFF; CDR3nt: TGCGCCAGCAGCTTGTTCAGAGCTAGCGGGGGGGCGAAGACCGGGGAGCTGTTTTTT
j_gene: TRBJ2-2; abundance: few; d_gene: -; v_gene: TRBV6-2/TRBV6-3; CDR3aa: CASIQTTAGELFF; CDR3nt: TGTGCCAGCATCCAGACCACCGCCGGGGAGCTGTTTTTT
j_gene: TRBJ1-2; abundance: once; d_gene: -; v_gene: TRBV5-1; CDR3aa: CASRPIGYGYTF; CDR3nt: TGCGCCAGCAGACCCATAGGCTATGGCTACACCTTC
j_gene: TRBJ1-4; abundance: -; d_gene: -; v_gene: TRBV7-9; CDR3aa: CASSLQAAEKLFF; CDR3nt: TGTGCCAGCAGCTTACAGGCCGCTGAAAAACTGTTTTTT
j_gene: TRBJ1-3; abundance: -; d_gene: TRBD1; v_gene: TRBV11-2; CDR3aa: CASSLDGRTGASYSGNTIYF; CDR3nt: TGTGCCAGCAGCTTAGATGGCCGGACAGGGGCTTCATACTCTGGAAACACCATATATTTT
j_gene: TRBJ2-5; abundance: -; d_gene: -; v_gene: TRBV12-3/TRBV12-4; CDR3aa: CASTPGGRGSVTQYF; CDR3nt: TGTGCCAGCACCCCCGGGGGCAGGGGGTCTGTGACCCAGTACTTC
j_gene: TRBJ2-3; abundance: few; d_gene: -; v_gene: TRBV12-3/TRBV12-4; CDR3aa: CASSLGQGITDTQYF; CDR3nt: TGTGCCAGCAGTTTAGGGCAGGGTATCACAGATACGCAGTATTTT
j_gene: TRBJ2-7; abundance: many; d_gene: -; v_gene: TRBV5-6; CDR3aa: CASSSGLEYEQYF; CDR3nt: TGTGCCAGCAGCTCAGGACTGGAGTACGAGCAGTACTTC
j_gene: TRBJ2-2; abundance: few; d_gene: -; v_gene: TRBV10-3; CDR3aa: CATRGAQTGELFF; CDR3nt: TGTGCCACCCGAGGAGCGCAGACCGGGGAGCTGTTTTTT
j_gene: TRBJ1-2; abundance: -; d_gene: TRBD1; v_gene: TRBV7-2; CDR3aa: CASSYLRRDRSVRGYGYTF; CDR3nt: TGTGCCAGCAGCTACCTAAGGAGGGACAGGTCGGTGAGGGGCTATGGCTACACCTTC
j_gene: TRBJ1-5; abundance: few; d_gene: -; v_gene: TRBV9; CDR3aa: CASSAEGFNQPQHF; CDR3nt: TGTGCCAGCAGCGCGGAGGGATTCAATCAGCCCCAGCATTTT
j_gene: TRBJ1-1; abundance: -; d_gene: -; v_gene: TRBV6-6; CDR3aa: CASRPLMNTEAFF; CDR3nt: TGTGCCAGCAGGCCCCTTATGAACACTGAAGCTTTCTTT